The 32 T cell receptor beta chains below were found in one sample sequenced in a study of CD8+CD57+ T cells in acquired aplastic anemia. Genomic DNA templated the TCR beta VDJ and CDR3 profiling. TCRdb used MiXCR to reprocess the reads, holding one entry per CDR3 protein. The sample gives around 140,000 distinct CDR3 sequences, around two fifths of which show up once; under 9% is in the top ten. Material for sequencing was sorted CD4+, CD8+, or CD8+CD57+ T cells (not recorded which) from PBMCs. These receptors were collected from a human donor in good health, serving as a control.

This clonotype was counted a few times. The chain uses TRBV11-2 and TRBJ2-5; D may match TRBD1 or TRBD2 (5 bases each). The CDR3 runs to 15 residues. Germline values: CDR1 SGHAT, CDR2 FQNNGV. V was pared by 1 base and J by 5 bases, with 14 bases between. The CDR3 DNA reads TGTGCCAGCAGCTTAGTTTCGGGGACGGGGGAGACCCAGTACTTC. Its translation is CASSLVSGTGETQYF.

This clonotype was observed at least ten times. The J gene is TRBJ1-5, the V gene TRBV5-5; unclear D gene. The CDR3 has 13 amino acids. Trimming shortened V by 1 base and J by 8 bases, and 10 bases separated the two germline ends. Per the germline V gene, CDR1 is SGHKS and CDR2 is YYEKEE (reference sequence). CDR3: CASSLTPGEPQHF. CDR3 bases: TGTGCCAGCAGCTTGACGCCGGGTGAGCCCCAGCATTTT.

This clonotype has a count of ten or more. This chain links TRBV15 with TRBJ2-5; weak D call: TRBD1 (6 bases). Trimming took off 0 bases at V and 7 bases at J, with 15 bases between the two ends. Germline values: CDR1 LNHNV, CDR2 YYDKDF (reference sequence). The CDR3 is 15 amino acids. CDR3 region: CATSRDQPQGGTQYF. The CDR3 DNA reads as TGTGCCACCAGCAGAGACCAACCCCAAGGGGGGACCCAGTACTTC.

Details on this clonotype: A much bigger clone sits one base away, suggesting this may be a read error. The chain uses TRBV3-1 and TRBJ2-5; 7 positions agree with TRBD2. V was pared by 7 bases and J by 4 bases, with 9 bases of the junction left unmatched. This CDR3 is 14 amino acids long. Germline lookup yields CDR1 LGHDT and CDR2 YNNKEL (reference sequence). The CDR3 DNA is TGTGCCAGCATGGATAAGCCGGGAGGAGAGACCCAGTACTTC. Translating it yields CASMDKPGGETQYF.

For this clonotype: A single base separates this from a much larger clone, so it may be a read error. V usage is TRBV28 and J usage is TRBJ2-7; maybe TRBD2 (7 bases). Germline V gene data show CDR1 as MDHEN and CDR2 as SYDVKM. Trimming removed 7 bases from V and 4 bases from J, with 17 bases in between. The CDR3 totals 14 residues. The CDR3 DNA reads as TGTGCCAGCATTCAGGGAGGGGGGAGGTACGAGCAGTACTTC. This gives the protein CASIQGGGRYEQYF.

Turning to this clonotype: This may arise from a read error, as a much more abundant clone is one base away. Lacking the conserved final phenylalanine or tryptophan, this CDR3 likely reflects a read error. This chain's CDR3 is CASSPRQGVDEQYL. The CDR3 DNA sequence: TGTGCCAGCAGCCCCCGACAGGGGGTCGACGAGCAGTACCTC. The V gene is TRBV3-1, the J gene TRBJ2-7; 9 positions agree with TRBD1. Losses at the gene ends were 4 bases for V and 5 bases for J; bases not matched to a gene: 6. Looked up from germline, CDR1 is LGHDT and CDR2 is YNNKEL (reference sequence). The CDR3 is made up of 14 amino acids.

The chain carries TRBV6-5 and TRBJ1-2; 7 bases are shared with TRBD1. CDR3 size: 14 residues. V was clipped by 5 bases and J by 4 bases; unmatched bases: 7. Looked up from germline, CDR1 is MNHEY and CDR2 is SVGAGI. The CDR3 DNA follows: TGTGCCAGCAGTGAAAACAGGGGATTCTATGGCTACACCTTC. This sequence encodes CASSENRGFYGYTF.

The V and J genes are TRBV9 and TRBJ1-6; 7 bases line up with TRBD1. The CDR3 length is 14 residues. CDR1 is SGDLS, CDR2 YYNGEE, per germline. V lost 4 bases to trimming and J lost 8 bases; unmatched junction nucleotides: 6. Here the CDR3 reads CASSTTTGDSPLHF. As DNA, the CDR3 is TGTGCCAGCAGCACCACAACAGGGGATTCACCCCTCCACTTT.

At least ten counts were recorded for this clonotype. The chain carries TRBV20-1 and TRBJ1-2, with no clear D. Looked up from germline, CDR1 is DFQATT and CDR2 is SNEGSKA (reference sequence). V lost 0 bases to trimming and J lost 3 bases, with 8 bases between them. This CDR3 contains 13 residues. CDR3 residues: CSAREETDYGYTF. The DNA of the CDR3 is TGCAGTGCTAGAGAAGAGACTGACTATGGCTACACCTTC.

CDR3 in DNA: TGTGCCAGCAGTGGGACAGGAGGGGCACTCTCACCCCTCCACTTT. It translates to CASSGTGGALSPLHF. The V and J genes are TRBV2 and TRBJ1-6; TRBD1 matches at 7 bases. Germline V gives CDR1 SNHLY, CDR2 FYNNEI. V trimming: 4 bases; J trimming: 10 bases; junction bases outside the gene matches: 10. This CDR3 is 15 amino acids long.

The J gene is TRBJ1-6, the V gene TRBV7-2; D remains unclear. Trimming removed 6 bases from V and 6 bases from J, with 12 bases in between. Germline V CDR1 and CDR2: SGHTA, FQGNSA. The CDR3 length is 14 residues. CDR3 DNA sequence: TGTGCCAGCAGTCCTGATATGGGTAATTCACCCCTCCACTTT. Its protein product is CASSPDMGNSPLHF.

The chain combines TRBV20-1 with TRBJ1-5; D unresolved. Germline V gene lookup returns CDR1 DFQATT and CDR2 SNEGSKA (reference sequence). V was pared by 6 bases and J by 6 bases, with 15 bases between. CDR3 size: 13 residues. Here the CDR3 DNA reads TGCAGTGCCTTCACAACCGGGAGTCAGCCCCAGCATTTT. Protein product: CSAFTTGSQPQHF.

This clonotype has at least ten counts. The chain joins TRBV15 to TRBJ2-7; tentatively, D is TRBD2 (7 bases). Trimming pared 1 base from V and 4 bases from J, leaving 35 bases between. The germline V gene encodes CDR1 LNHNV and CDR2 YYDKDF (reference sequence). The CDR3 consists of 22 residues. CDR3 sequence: CATSRVGGGGSEGWRRSYEQYF. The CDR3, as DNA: TGTGCCACCAGCAGAGTTGGGGGAGGGGGATCGGAGGGGTGGCGGCGGTCGTACGAGCAGTACTTC.

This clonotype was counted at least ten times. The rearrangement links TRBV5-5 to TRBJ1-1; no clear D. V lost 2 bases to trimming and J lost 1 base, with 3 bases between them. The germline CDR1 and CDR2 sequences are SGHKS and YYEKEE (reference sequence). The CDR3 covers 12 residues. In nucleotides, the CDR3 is TGTGCCAGCAGCTTTTCGAACACTGAAGCTTTCTTT. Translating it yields CASSFSNTEAFF.

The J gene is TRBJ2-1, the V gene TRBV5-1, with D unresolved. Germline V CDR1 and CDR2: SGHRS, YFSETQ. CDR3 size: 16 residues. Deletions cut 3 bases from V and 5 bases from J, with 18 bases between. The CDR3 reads CASSSGFTSFDNEQFF. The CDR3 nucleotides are TGCGCCAGCAGCTCAGGATTTACCTCCTTCGACAATGAGCAGTTCTTC.

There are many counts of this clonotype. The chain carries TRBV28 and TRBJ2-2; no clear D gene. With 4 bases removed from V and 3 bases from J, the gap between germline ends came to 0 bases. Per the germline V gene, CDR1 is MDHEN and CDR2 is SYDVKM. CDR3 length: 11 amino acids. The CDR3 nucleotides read TGTGCCAGCAGTTACACCGGGGAGCTGTTTTTT. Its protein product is CASSYTGELFF.

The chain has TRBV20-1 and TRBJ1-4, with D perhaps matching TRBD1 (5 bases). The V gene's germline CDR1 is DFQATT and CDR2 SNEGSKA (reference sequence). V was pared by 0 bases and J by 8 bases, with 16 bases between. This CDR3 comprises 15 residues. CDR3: CSARDPRGWGEKLFF. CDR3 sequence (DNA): TGCAGTGCTAGAGATCCGCGGGGGTGGGGGGAAAAACTGTTTTTT.

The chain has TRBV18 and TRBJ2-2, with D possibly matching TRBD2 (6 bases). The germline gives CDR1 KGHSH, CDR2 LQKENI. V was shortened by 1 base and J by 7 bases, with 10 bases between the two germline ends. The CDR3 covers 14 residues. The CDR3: CASSPQEGLGELFF. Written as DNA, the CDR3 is TGTGCCAGCTCACCACAAGAGGGACTCGGGGAGCTGTTTTTT.

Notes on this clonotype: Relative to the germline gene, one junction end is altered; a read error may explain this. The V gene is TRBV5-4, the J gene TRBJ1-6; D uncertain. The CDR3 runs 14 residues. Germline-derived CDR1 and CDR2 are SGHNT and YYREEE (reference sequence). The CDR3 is CASGLQDYNSPLHF. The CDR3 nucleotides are TGTGCCAGCGGCTTGCAGGATTATAATTCACCCCTCCACTTT.

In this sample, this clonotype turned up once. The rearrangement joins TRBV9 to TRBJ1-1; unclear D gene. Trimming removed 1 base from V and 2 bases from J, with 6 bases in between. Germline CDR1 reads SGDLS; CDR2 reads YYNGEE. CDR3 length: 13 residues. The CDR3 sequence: CASSVRDNTEAFF. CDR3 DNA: TGTGCCAGCAGCGTACGTGATAACACTGAAGCTTTCTTT.

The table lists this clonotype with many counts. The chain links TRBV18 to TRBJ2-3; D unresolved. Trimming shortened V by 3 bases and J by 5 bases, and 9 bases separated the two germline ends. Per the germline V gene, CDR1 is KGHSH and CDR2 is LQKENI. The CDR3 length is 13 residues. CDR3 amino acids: CASSPPVGDTQYF. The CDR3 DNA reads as TGTGCCAGCTCACCTCCGGTAGGAGATACGCAGTATTTT.

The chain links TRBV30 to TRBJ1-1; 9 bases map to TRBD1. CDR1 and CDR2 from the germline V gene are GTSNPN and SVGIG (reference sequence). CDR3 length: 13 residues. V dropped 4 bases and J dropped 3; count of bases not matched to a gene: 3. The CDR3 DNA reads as TGTGCCTGGACAAGACAGGGGGACACTGAAGCTTTCTTT. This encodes CAWTRQGDTEAFF. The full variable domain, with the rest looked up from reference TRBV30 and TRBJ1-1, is SQTIHQWPATLVQPVGSPLSLECTVEGTSNPNLYWYRQAAGRGLQLLFYSVGIGQISSEVPQNLSASRPQDRQFILSSKKLLLSDSGFYLCAWTRQGDTEAFFGQGTRLTVV.

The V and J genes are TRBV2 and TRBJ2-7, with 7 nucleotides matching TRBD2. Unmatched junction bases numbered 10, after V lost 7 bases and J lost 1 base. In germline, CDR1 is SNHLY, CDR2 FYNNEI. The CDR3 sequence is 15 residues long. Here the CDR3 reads CASKLQGGLSYEQYF. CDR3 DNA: TGTGCCAGCAAGCTCCAGGGAGGGTTATCCTACGAGCAGTACTTC. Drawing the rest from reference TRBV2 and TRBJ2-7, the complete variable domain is EPEVTQTPSHQVTQMGQEVILRCVPISNHLYFYWYRQILGQKVEFLVSFYNNEISEKSEIFDDQFSVERPDGSNFTLKIRSTKLEDSAMYFCASKLQGGLSYEQYFGPGTRLTVT.

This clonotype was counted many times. CDR3 sequence: CSASSSGPNNSPLHF. DNA for the CDR3: TGCAGTGCTAGTTCGTCAGGTCCAAATAATTCACCCCTCCACTTT. The chain joins TRBV20-1 to TRBJ1-6, with unresolved D. CDR1 is DFQATT and CDR2 is SNEGSKA in the germline V gene (reference sequence). V shed 3 bases and J shed 5 bases, with 14 bases lying between them. There are 15 residues in the CDR3.

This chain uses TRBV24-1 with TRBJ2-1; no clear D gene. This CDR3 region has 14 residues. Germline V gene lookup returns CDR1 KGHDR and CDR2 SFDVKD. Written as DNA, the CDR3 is TGTGCACCAGCGATTTTACTGGCCCACAATGAGCAGTTCTTC. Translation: CAPAILLAHNEQFF.

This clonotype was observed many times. As DNA, the CDR3 is TGTGCCAGCAGTTTCTTTGGGAGGAACACTGAAGCTTTCTTT. Its translation is CASSFFGRNTEAFF. The chain employs TRBV12-3 or TRBV12-4 and TRBJ1-1; D remains ambiguous. V lost 3 bases and J 1 base, leaving 9 bases between the germline ends. CDR3 length equals 14 residues.

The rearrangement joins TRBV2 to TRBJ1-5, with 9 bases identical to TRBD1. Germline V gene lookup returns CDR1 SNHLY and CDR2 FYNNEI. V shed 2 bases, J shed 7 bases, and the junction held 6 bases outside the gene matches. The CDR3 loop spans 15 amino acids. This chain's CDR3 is CASSESQGARQPQHF. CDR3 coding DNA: TGTGCCAGCAGTGAATCACAGGGGGCGAGGCAGCCCCAGCATTTT.

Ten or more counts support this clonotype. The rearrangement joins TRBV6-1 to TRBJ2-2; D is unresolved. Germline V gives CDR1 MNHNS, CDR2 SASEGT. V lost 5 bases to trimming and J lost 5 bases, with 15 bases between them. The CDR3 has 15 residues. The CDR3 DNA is TGTGCCAGCAGTCCCGTATTCCACGGGACCGGGGAGCTGTTTTTT. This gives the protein CASSPVFHGTGELFF.

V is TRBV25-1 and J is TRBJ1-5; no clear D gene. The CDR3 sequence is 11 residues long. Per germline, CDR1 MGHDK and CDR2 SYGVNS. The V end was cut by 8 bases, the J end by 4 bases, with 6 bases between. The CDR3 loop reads CASATNQPQHF. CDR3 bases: TGTGCCAGCGCTACGAATCAGCCCCAGCATTTT. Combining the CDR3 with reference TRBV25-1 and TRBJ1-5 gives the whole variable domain EADIYQTPRYLVIGTGKKITLECSQTMGHDKMYWYQQDPGMELHLIHYSYGVNSTEKGDLSSESTVSRIRTEHFPLTLESARPSHTSQYLCASATNQPQHFGDGTRLSIL.

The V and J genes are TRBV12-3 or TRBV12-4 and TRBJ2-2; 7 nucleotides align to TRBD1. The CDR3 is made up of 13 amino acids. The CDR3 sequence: CTRQGGKTGELFF. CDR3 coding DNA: TGTACCCGACAGGGTGGTAAAACCGGGGAGCTGTTTTTT.

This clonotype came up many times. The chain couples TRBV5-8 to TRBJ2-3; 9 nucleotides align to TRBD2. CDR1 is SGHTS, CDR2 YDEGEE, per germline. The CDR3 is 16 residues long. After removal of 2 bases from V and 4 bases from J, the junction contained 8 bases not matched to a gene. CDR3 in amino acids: CASSFGASGAPDTQYF. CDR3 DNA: TGTGCCAGCAGCTTCGGGGCTAGCGGGGCTCCAGATACGCAGTATTTT.

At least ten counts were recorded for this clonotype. In nucleotides, the CDR3 is TGTGCCAGCTCACCCGGACGGAACTATGGCTACACCTTC. It codes for CASSPGRNYGYTF. The rearrangement links TRBV18 to TRBJ1-2; D remains ambiguous. The CDR3 extends over 13 amino acids. The ends were cut back, 3 bases at V and 2 bases at J, with 7 bases in the middle. Germline CDR1 and CDR2: KGHSH and LQKENI.